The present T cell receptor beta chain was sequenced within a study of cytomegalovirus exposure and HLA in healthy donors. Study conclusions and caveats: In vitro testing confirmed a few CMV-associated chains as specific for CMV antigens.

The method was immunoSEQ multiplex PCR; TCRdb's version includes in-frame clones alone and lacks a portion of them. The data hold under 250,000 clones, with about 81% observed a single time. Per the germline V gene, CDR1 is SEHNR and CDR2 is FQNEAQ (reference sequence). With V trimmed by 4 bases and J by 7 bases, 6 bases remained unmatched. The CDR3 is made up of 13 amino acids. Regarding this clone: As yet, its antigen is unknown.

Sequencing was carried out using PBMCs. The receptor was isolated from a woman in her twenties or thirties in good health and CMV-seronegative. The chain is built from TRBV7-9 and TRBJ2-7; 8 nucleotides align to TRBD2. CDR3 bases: TGTGCCAGCAGCTCCGGGACTAGTCGAGAGCAGTACTTC. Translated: CASSSGTSREQYF.